One and the same sample provided the 22 T cell receptor beta chains below, sequenced in a study of regulatory T cells in long-lasting Graves disease. Time point reported: persistent/refractory GD, antithyroid drugs over 5 years with positive TRAb. With RNA extracted from PBMCs as input, the TCR library was made. The authors built TCR beta libraries using iRepertoire HTBI primers and Arm-PCR of CDR3 regions. TCRdb reprocessed the multiplex PCR reads with MiXCR, giving one entry per CDR3 protein. The profile covers 310,000 or so distinct CDR3 sequences, with roughly a fifth appearing a single time and approximately 31% taken by the ten largest. Here the sequenced sample was peripheral blood mononuclear cells (PBMCs), taken when the disease was refractory, from a patient treated with antithyroid drugs. The receptors here all came from a female donor with Graves disease.

This clonotype has a handful of counts. This chain links TRBV6-1 with TRBJ2-5; 11 nucleotides align to TRBD2. CDR1 is MNHNS and CDR2 is SASEGT in the germline V gene. With V trimmed by 7 bases and J by 7 bases, 8 bases remained unmatched. The CDR3 has 14 residues. The CDR3 is CASTLLAGEGTQYF. CDR3 bases: TGTGCCAGCACCCTACTAGCGGGGGAAGGGACCCAGTACTTC.

This clonotype came up a few times. The rearrangement uses TRBV28 and TRBJ2-7; maybe TRBD2 (6 bases). This CDR3 is built from 11 residues. Germline-derived CDR1 and CDR2 are MDHEN and SYDVKM. Trimming removed 6 bases at V and 6 bases at J, with 9 bases between. The CDR3 loop is CASRDYIEQYF. In nucleotides, the CDR3 is TGTGCCAGCAGGGACTACATCGAGCAGTACTTC.

This clonotype was observed a few times. This chain joins TRBV2 and TRBJ2-1; D call uncertain. Germline-derived CDR1 and CDR2 are SNHLY and FYNNEI. CDR3 length: 14 amino acids. V lost 7 bases and J 4 bases, leaving 14 bases between the germline ends. The CDR3 region is CASIAGPTYNEQFF. The CDR3 DNA reads as TGTGCCAGCATCGCAGGCCCCACTTACAATGAGCAGTTCTTC.

This clonotype was seen at least ten times. The chain couples TRBV7-3 to TRBJ1-2; 8 positions match TRBD1. The CDR3 contains 13 residues. V was pared by 5 bases and J by 7 bases, with 6 bases of the junction left unmatched. Looked up from germline, CDR1 is SGHTA and CDR2 is FQGTGA. The CDR3 DNA follows: TGTGCCAGCAGCGCGACAGGGGAGGGTGGCTACACCTTC. Translated, it gives CASSATGEGGYTF.

There are many counts of this clonotype. This sequence joins TRBV6-1 and TRBJ2-5; D uncertain. Germline CDR1 is MNHNS and CDR2 is SASEGT. V shed 3 bases and J shed 1 base, with 6 bases lying between them. The CDR3 length is 13 residues. The CDR3 here is CASSDGIQETQYF. DNA of the CDR3: TGTGCCAGCAGTGACGGTATCCAAGAGACCCAGTACTTC.

The CDR3 reads CASRVGWSTDTQYF. The CDR3 DNA reads as TGTGCCAGCAGGGTTGGATGGAGCACAGATACGCAGTATTTT. The V gene is TRBV6-1, the J gene TRBJ2-3; D remains unclear. CDR1 and CDR2 (germline): MNHNS, SASEGT. The V end lost 6 bases, the J end lost 0 bases, and 10 bases lay between the germline ends. The length of the CDR3 is 14 residues.

This clonotype was detected many times. The CDR3 bases are TGTGCCAGCAGGACATCCCAAGAGACCCAGTACTTC. As protein: CASRTSQETQYF. This chain joins TRBV6-1 and TRBJ2-5, with D unresolved. The germline V gene encodes CDR1 MNHNS and CDR2 SASEGT. The CDR3 covers 12 residues. The V end was cut by 6 bases, the J end by 1 base, with 6 bases between.

This clonotype was counted only a few times. The chain carries TRBV9 and TRBJ1-2; tentative D call: TRBD1 (5 bases). V lost 3 bases to trimming and J lost 5 bases, with 11 bases between them. CDR3 length equals 13 residues. Germline V gene lookup returns CDR1 SGDLS and CDR2 YYNGEE. The CDR3: CASSGRRQYGYTF. In DNA, the CDR3 is TGTGCCAGCAGCGGACGCCGACAGTATGGCTACACCTTC.

The chain links TRBV4-1 to TRBJ2-7, with TRBD1 matching 10 bases. Per the germline V gene, CDR1 is MGHRA and CDR2 is YSYEKL. There are 17 residues in the CDR3. V was clipped by 4 bases and J by 5 bases; unmatched bases: 14. CDR3 protein: CASSRHPLGQGRNEQYF. For the CDR3, the DNA is TGCGCCAGCAGCCGCCACCCCTTGGGACAGGGGAGAAACGAGCAGTACTTC.

This clonotype came up a few times. This sequence may be a read error, since a much larger clone differs from it by one base. The chain links TRBV11-3 to TRBJ1-1; D remains ambiguous. The CDR3 extends over 11 amino acids. Germline lookup yields CDR1 SGHNT and CDR2 YENEEA. The CDR3: CAGSAGLEAFF. CDR3 sequence (DNA): TGTGCCGGCAGCGCAGGACTTGAAGCTTTCTTT.

The table lists this clonotype with many counts. The rearrangement links TRBV28 to TRBJ2-7; 8 nucleotides match TRBD2. The germline gives CDR1 MDHEN, CDR2 SYDVKM. V shed 4 bases, J shed 2 bases, and the junction held 7 bases outside the gene matches. This CDR3 contains 15 residues. DNA for the CDR3: TGTGCCAGCAGTTCCCCGGGACTAGGGGCCTACGAGCAGTACTTC. Its protein product is CASSSPGLGAYEQYF.

The chain links TRBV6-5 to TRBJ2-2; 7 bases are a match to TRBD1. Germline lookup yields CDR1 MNHEY and CDR2 SVGAGI. V lost 2 bases to trimming and J lost 8 bases; unmatched junction nucleotides: 5. This CDR3 has 14 residues. CDR3 DNA: TGTGCCAGCAGTTACCGACAGGGAAATGGGGAGCTGTTTTTT. As protein: CASSYRQGNGELFF.

The chain uses TRBV7-9 and TRBJ1-2, with TRBD1 matching over 7 bases. V lost 6 bases to trimming and J lost 2 bases; unmatched junction nucleotides: 6. This CDR3 region has 14 residues. The germline V gene has CDR1 SEHNR and CDR2 FQNEAQ (reference sequence). DNA for the CDR3: TGTGCCAGCAGGCCCCGACAGGGAAACTATGGCTACACCTTC. Translated: CASRPRQGNYGYTF.

This rearrangement joins TRBV6-2 or TRBV6-3 to TRBJ2-3; D is possibly TRBD2 (6 bases). Germline V gives CDR1 MNHEY, CDR2 SVGEGT. With 7 bases removed from V and 9 bases from J, the gap between germline ends came to 23 bases. This CDR3 has 15 amino acids. Written as DNA, the CDR3 is TGTGCCAGCATACTACGACCCACTGGGGGAGGAACGCAGTATTTT. Residues: CASILRPTGGGTQYF.

At least ten counts were recorded for this clonotype. The chain employs TRBV2 and TRBJ1-2; no reliable D call. The CDR3 is 13 amino acids. Trimming removed 8 bases at V and 4 bases at J, with 14 bases between. Germline assignment: CDR1 SNHLY and CDR2 FYNNEI. CDR3 sequence reads: CASGPVGLYGYTF. CDR3 sequence (DNA): TGTGCCAGCGGACCCGTCGGTCTCTATGGCTACACCTTC.

This clonotype was observed a few times. V gene TRBV10-3 combines with J gene TRBJ1-5; possibly TRBD1 for D (5 bases). The CDR3 is 13 amino acids. Trimming took 5 bases from V and 7 from J, leaving 12 bases between them. Germline V gives CDR1 ENHRY, CDR2 SYGVKD. This chain's CDR3 is CAISLEEGQPQHF. CDR3 bases: TGTGCCATCAGTCTAGAGGAGGGGCAGCCCCAGCATTTT.

This clonotype has ten or more counts. The rearrangement uses TRBV25-1 and TRBJ1-2, with D unresolved. Trimming removed 3 bases at V and 4 bases at J, with 12 bases between. This CDR3 has 14 residues. The V gene's germline CDR1 is MGHDK and CDR2 SYGVNS. The CDR3, as DNA: TGTGCCAGCAGTGAGGTAGGCGTCGGCTATGGCTACACCTTC. Amino acids: CASSEVGVGYGYTF.

This sequence joins TRBV6-5 and TRBJ1-5, with a weak D call TRBD1 (6 bases). V was shortened by 4 bases and J by 2 bases, with 12 bases between the two germline ends. CDR3 length equals 15 residues. CDR1 MNHEY and CDR2 SVGAGI come from the germline V gene. CDR3 amino acids: CASSSNRQGNQPQHF. The CDR3 bases are TGTGCCAGCAGTTCCAACCGACAGGGCAATCAGCCCCAGCATTTT.

This chain's CDR3 is CASSEAPWGTEAFF. CDR3 DNA sequence: TGTGCCAGCAGTGAAGCGCCTTGGGGCACTGAAGCTTTCTTT. This sequence joins TRBV6-1 and TRBJ1-1; D is ambiguous. CDR3 size: 14 residues. The V end lost 0 bases, the J end lost 4 bases, and 9 bases lay between the germline ends. In germline, CDR1 is MNHNS, CDR2 SASEGT.

This clonotype was seen repeatedly, ten times or more. The V and J genes are TRBV2 and TRBJ1-2, with 7 bases aligning to TRBD1. The V gene's germline CDR1 is SNHLY and CDR2 FYNNEI. This CDR3 is built from 14 residues. The V and J ends lost 4 bases and 2 bases, in that order; junction bases with no gene match: 4. Written as DNA, the CDR3 is TGTGCCAGCAGTGGTGGGACAGTCAACTATGGCTACACCTTC. This encodes CASSGGTVNYGYTF.

This sequence joins TRBV6-1 and TRBJ2-7; D possibly uses TRBD1 or TRBD2 (5 bases each). The CDR3 runs to 11 residues. Germline CDR1 MNHNS, CDR2 SASEGT. Trimming took off 6 bases at V and 6 bases at J, with 9 bases between the two ends. The CDR3 coding sequence is TGTGCCAGCAGAATGGGGACCGAGCAGTACTTC. Its translation is CASRMGTEQYF.

The rearrangement joins TRBV19 to TRBJ2-1, with TRBD1 matching 10 bases. Germline-derived CDR1 and CDR2 are LNHDA and SQIVND (reference sequence). Unmatched junction bases numbered 4, after V lost 6 bases and J lost 2 bases. CDR3 length equals 15 residues. The CDR3 here is CASSQDRGTYNEQFF. In DNA form, the CDR3 reads TGTGCCAGTAGCCAGGACAGGGGGACCTACAATGAGCAGTTCTTC.